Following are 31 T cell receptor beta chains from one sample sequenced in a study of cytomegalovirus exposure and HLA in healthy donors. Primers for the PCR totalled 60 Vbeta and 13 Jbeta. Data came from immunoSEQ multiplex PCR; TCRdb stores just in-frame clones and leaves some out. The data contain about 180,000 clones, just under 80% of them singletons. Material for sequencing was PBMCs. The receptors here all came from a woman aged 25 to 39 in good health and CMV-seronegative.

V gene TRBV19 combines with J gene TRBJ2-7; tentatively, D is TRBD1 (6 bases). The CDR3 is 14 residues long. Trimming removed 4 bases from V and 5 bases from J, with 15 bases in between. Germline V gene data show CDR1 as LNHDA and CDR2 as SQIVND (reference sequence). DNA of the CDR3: TGTGCCAGTAGTAGTACAGGGTTATGGAACGAGCAGTACTTC. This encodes CASSSTGLWNEQYF. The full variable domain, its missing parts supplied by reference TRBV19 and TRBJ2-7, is DGGITQSPKYLFRKEGQNVTLSCEQNLNHDAMYWYRQDPGQGLRLIYYSQIVNDFQKGDIAEGYSVSREKKESFPLTVTSAQKNPTAFYLCASSSTGLWNEQYFGPGTRLTVT.

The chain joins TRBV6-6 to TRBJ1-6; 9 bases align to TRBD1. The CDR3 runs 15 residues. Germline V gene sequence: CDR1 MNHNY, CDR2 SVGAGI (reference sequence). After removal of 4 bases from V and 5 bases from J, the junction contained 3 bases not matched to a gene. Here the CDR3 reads CASSSTGGDNSPLHF. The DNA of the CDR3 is TGTGCCAGCAGTTCGACAGGGGGGGATAATTCACCCCTCCACTTT.

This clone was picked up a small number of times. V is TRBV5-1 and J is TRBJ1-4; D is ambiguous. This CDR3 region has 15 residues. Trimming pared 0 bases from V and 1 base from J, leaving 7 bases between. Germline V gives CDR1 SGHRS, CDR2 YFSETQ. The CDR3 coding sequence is TGCGCCAGCAGCTTGGTTCCAGGAACTAATGAAAAACTGTTTTTT. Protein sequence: CASSLVPGTNEKLFF.

This chain's CDR3 is CASSWGQSSYEQYF. The DNA of the CDR3 is TGTGCCAGCAGCTGGGGACAAAGCTCCTACGAGCAGTACTTC. The chain couples TRBV11-2 to TRBJ2-7; possibly TRBD1 for D (6 bases). The CDR3 runs to 14 residues. V dropped 4 bases and J dropped 0 bases, with 10 bases sitting between them. Germline CDR1 and CDR2: SGHAT and FQNNGV.

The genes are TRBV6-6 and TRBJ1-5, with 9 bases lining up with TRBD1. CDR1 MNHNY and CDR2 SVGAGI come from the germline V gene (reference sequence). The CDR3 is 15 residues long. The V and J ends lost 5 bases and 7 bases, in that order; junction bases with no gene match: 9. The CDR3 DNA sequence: TGTGCCAGCAGTCCTCCGCCGGGACAGGGCCAGCCCCAGCATTTT. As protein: CASSPPPGQGQPQHF.

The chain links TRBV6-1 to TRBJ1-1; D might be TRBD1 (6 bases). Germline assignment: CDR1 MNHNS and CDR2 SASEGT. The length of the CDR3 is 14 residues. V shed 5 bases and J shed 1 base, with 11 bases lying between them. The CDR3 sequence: CASSTRTANTEAFF. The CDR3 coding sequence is TGTGCCAGCAGTACCCGGACAGCGAACACTGAAGCTTTCTTT.

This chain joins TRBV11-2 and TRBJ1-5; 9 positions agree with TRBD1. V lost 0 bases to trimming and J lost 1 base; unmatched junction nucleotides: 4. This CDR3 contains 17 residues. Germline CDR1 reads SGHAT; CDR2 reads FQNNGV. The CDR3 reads CASSLEPGTGSNQPQHF. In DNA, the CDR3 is TGTGCCAGCAGCTTAGAACCGGGGACAGGGAGCAATCAGCCCCAGCATTTT.

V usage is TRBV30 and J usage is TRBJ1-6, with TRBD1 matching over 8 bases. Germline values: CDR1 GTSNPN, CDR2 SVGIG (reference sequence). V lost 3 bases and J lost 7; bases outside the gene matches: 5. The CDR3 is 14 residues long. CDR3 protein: CAWRVTGGNSPLHF. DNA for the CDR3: TGTGCCTGGAGGGTAACAGGGGGAAATTCACCCCTCCACTTT. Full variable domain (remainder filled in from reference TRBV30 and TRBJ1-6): SQTIHQWPATLVQPVGSPLSLECTVEGTSNPNLYWYRQAAGRGLQLLFYSVGIGQISSEVPQNLSASRPQDRQFILSSKKLLLSDSGFYLCAWRVTGGNSPLHFGNGTRLTVT.

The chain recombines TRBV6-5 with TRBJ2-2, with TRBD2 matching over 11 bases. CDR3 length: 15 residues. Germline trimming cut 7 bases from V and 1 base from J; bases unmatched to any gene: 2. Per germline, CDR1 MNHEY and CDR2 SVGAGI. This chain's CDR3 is CASNLAGGNTGELFF. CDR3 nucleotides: TGTGCCAGCAATCTAGCGGGGGGGAACACCGGGGAGCTGTTTTTT.

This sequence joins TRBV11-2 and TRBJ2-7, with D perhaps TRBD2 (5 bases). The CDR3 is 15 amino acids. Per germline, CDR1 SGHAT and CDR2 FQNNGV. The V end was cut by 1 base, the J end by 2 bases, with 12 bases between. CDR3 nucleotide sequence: TGTGCCAGCAGCTTAGTGTCTAGCAAGGCCTACGAGCAGTACTTC. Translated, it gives CASSLVSSKAYEQYF.

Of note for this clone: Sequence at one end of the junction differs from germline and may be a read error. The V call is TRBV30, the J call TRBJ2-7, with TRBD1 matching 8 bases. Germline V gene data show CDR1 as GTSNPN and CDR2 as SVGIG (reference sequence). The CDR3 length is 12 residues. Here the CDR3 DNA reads TGTGCCCGGAGGGACAGGAGTTACGAGCAGTACTTC. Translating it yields CARRDRSYEQYF.

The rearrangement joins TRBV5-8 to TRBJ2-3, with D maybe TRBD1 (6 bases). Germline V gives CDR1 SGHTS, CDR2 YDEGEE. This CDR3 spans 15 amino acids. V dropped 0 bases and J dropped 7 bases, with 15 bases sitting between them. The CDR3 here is CASSLAVGGAHTQYF. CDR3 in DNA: TGTGCCAGCAGCTTGGCCGTTGGGGGCGCGCATACGCAGTATTTT. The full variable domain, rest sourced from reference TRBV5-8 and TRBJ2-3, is EAGVTQSPTHLIKTRGQQATLRCSPISGHTSVYWYQQALGLGLQFLLWYDEGEERNRGNFPPRFSGRQFPNYSSELNVNALELEDSALYLCASSLAVGGAHTQYFGPGTRLTVL.

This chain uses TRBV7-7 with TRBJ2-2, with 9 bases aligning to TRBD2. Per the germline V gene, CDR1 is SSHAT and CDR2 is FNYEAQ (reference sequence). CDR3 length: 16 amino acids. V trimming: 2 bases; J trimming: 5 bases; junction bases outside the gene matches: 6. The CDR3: CASSLLASGITGELFF. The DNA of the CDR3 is TGTGCCAGCAGCTTACTTGCTAGCGGGATAACCGGGGAGCTGTTTTTT.

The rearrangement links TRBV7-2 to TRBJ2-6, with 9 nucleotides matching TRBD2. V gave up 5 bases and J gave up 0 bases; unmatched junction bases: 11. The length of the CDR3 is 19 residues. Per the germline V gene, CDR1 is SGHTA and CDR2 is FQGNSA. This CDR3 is CASSPGTSRTFSGANVLTF. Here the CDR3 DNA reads TGTGCCAGCAGCCCCGGGACTAGCCGAACCTTCTCTGGGGCCAACGTCCTGACTTTC.

The CDR3 here is CASSPAGTGGVAQYF. In DNA, the CDR3 is TGTGCCAGCAGTCCAGCCGGGACAGGGGGAGTAGCGCAGTATTTT. The chain combines TRBV27 with TRBJ2-3; 11 bases agree with TRBD1. CDR3 length equals 15 residues. CDR1 is MNHEY and CDR2 is SMNVEV in the germline V gene (reference sequence). With 5 bases clipped from V and 10 bases from J, the junction kept 11 bases outside the gene matches.

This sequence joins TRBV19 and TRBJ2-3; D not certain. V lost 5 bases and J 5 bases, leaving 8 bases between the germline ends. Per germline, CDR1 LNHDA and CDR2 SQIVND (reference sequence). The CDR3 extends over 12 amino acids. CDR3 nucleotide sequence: TGTGCCAGTAGTGAGGTTGTAGATACGCAGTATTTT. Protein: CASSEVVDTQYF.

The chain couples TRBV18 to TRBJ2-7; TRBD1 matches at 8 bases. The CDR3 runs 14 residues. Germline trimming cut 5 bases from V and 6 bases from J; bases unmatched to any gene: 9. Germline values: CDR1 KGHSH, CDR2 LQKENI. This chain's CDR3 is CASSMDGQGAEQYF. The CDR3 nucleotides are TGTGCCAGCTCAATGGACGGACAGGGAGCCGAGCAGTACTTC. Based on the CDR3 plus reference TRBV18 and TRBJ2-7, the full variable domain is NAGVMQNPRHLVRRRGQEARLRCSPMKGHSHVYWYRQLPEEGLKFMVYLQKENIIDESGMPKERFSAEFPKEGPSILRIQQVVRGDSAAYFCASSMDGQGAEQYFGPGTRLTVT.

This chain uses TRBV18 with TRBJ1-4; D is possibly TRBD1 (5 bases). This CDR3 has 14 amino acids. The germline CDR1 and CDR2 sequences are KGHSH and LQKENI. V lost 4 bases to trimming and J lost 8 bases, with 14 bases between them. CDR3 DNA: TGTGCCAGCTCACAGACCAGGGTGTACGAAAAACTGTTTTTT. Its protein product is CASSQTRVYEKLFF.

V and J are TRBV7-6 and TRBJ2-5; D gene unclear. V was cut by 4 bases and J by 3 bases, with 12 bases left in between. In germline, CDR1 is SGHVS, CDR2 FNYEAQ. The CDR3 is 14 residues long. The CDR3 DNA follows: TGTGCCAGCAGCTACCGGAGAGAAGAAGAGACCCAGTACTTC. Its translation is CASSYRREEETQYF.

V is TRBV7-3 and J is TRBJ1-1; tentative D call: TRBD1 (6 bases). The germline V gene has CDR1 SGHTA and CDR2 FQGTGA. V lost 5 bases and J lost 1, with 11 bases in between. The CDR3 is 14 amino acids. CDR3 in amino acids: CASSRAGANTEAFF. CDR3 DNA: TGTGCCAGCAGCCGGGCGGGGGCGAACACTGAAGCTTTCTTT.

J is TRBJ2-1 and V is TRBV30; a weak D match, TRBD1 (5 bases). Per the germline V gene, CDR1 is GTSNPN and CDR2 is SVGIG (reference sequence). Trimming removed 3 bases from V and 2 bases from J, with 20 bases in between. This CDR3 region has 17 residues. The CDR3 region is CAWSSQARGSPYNEQFF. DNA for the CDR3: TGTGCCTGGAGCTCCCAGGCTAGGGGTAGCCCCTACAATGAGCAGTTCTTC.

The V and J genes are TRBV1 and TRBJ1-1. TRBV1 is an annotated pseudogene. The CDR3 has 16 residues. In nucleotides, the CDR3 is TGCACCAGCAGCCCTCCCCCGGGGAGGGTGAAAACTGAAGCTTTCTTT. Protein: CTSSPPPGRVKTEAFF.

For the CDR3, the DNA is TGTGCCAGCAGGAGGGACAGGTACTCCTACGAGCAGTACTTC. As protein: CASRRDRYSYEQYF. V is TRBV2 and J is TRBJ2-7, with 8 bases aligning to TRBD1. Germline V CDR1 and CDR2: SNHLY, FYNNEI. The CDR3 has 14 residues. Trimming removed 6 bases from V and 0 bases from J; junction bases left unmatched: 4.

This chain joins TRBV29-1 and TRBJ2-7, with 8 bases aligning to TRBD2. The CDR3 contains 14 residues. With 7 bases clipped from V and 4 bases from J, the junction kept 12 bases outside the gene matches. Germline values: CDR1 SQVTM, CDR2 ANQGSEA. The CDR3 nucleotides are TGCAGCGCCGGAGAGGCGGGGGGCGCGTACGAGCAGTACTTC. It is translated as CSAGEAGGAYEQYF.

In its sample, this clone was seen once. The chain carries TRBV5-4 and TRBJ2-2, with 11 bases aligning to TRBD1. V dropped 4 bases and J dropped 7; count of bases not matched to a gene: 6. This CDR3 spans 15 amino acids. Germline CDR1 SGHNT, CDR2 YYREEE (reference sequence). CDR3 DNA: TGTGCCAGCAGCAGGACAGGGGGCGGGTTCGGGGAGCTGTTTTTT. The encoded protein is CASSRTGGGFGELFF.

The CDR3 DNA sequence: TGTGCCAGCAGCTTTAGCCCGGACAGGGTGACTGAAGCTTTCTTT. Its protein is CASSFSPDRVTEAFF. The chain couples TRBV11-2 to TRBJ1-1; 8 bases are shared with TRBD1. There are 15 residues in the CDR3. Germline lookup yields CDR1 SGHAT and CDR2 FQNNGV. The junction had 8 bases not matched to a gene; V was cut back by 3 bases and J by 5 bases.

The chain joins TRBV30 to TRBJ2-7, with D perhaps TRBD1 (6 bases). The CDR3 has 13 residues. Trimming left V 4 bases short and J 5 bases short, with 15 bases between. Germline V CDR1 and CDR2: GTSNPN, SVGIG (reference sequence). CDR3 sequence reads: CAWTTGNSNEQYF. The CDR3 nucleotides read TGTGCCTGGACTACAGGGAATTCGAACGAGCAGTACTTC.

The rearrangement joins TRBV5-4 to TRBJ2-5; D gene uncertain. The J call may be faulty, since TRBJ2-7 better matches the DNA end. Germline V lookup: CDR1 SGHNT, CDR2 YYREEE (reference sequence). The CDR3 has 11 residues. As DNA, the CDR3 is TGTGCCAGCAGCTTGGGAGGCGAGCAGTACTTC. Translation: CASSLGGEQYF.

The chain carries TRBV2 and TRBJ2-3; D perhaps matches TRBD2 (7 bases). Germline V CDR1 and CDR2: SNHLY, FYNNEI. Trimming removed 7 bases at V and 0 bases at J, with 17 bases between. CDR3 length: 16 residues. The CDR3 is CASNLAGAWSTDTQYF. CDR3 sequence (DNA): TGTGCCAGCAATCTCGCGGGGGCTTGGAGCACAGATACGCAGTATTTT.

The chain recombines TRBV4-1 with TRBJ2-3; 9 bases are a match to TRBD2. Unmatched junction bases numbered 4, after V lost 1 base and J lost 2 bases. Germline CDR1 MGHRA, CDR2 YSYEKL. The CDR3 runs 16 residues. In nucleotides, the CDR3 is TGCGCCAGCAGCCAAGGTGGACTAGCGATCACAGATACGCAGTATTTT. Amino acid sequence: CASSQGGLAITDTQYF.

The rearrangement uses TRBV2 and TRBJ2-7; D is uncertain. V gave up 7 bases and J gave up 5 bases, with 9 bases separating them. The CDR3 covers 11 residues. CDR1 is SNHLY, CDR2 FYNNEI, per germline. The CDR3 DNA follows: TGTGCCAGCAAAGCCCGGGACGAGCAGTACTTC. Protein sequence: CASKARDEQYF.